This TCR beta chain was identified during a study of memory CD4+ T cells and cytomegalovirus serostatus. CDR1 is SGHRS and CDR2 is YFSETQ in the germline V gene. The CDR3 covers 14 residues. V lost 3 bases and J lost 7; bases outside the gene matches: 7. Generated by immunoSEQ multiplex PCR, the TCRdb table keeps only in-frame clones and is missing some. The table lists some 45,000 clones, about 70% of them singletons. This clone was seen a few times. The sort gate was single viable CD3+CD4+CD8-CD45RO+ cells for memory CD4+ T cells. V gene TRBV5-1 combines with J gene TRBJ2-7, with 10 bases that match TRBD2. The receptor's source is an adult in good health and CMV-seropositive. Sample: memory CD4+ T cells from blood. CDR3 coding DNA: TGCGCCAGCAGCTCGGGATATAGCGGGGGGGAGCAGTACTTC. This sequence encodes CASSSGYSGGEQYF.